The rows below give T cell receptor beta chains drawn from one sample of a study of regulatory T cells in long-lasting Graves disease. MiXCR, run by TCRdb on the multiplex PCR reads, gives a single entry per CDR3 protein. Found here are more than 650,000 distinct CDR3 sequences, about 32% of them singletons; the top ten hold roughly 40%. This sample comprised peripheral blood mononuclear cells (PBMCs), obtained when the disease was refractory, from a patient treated with antithyroid drugs. All receptors come from a female donor with Graves disease. Both conserved end residues are part of each CDR3.

V	J	CDR3
TRBV5-1	TRBJ2-6	CASSLAPRTGANVLTF
TRBV28	TRBJ1-4	CASSLIGARNEKLFF
TRBV27	TRBJ1-2	CASSLVRDKAGYGYTF
TRBV20-1	TRBJ1-1	CSARDLSVGADGTVTEAFF
TRBV27	TRBJ2-2	CASSLFGTSGTRGELFF
TRBV18	TRBJ1-2	CASSPGLGNPGYTF
TRBV3-1	TRBJ1-2	CASSSTWGYTF
TRBV29-1	TRBJ2-7	CSVEDPDAMGYEQYF
TRBV20-1	TRBJ2-4	CSALTTGTKNIQYF
TRBV10-3	TRBJ1-1	CAISGERTGNTEAFF
TRBV27	TRBJ1-1	CATRQVMNTEAFF
TRBV20-1	TRBJ2-6	CSAHGLGSGANVLTF
TRBV20-1	TRBJ1-2	CSASPGQYGYTF
TRBV5-1	TRBJ2-7	CASSDPGTGSHEQYF
TRBV5-4	TRBJ1-1	CASSKPGTGSTEAFF